The entry that follows covers one T cell receptor beta chain sequence. Trimming removed 2 bases from V and 2 bases from J, with 11 bases in between. Germline CDR1 SGHAT, CDR2 FQNNGV. The CDR3 consists of 15 residues. As to time point: blood at routine non-recurrence follow-up after resection. TCRs were sequenced from unsorted whole RNA of tumor, nontumor lung or PBMC. This record comes from a study of spatial heterogeneity in lung cancer. Study overall: The donor population consisted of approximately 68 patients with untreated, early-stage non-small cell lung cancer.

All TCR cDNA molecules were individually tagged with a unique molecular identifier. Each CDR3 protein gets one entry after TCRdb re-called the 5' RACE reads with MiXCR. The top ten hold 16% of the sample, which has roughly 120,000 distinct CDR3 sequences, 9.5% to 15% seen once. Specimen: PBMCs, collected at follow-up. The sequence derives from a male donor with early-stage non-small cell lung cancer. The chain has TRBV11-2 and TRBJ2-3, with D perhaps given as TRBD1 or TRBD2 (5 bases each). CDR3 amino acids: CASSLFQGPTDTQYF. The CDR3, as DNA: TGTGCCAGCAGCTTATTTCAGGGACCCACAGATACGCAGTATTTT. The variable domain in full, with the rest retrieved from reference TRBV11-2 and TRBJ2-3, is EAGVAQSPRYKIIEKRQSVAFWCNPISGHATLYWYQQILGQGPKLLIQFQNNGVVDDSQLPKDRFSAERLKGVDSTLKIQPAKLEDSAVYLCASSLFQGPTDTQYFGPGTRLTVL.